This T cell receptor beta chain was recovered during a study of CD8 T cells in ankylosing spondylitis. The study's findings and limits: Within ankylosing spondylitis blood, a TCR beta motif made up of seven to nine highly homologous variants appeared to be characteristic.

In the case of this clonotype: Its target is unknown.

The CDR3 is 12 residues long. Germline V CDR1 and CDR2: DFQATT, SNEGSKA (reference sequence). J was trimmed by 4 bases and V by 3 bases; bases with no gene match: 3. TCRdb called the 5' RACE reads again in MiXCR, with one record for every CDR3 protein. The table lists about 400,000 distinct CDR3 sequences, approximately 20% of them singletons. The clonotype comes from a male donor with ankylosing spondylitis. Material: blood, either unsorted or a sorted T cell fraction (not recorded which). V and J are TRBV20-1 and TRBJ2-7, with 7 nucleotides matching TRBD1. The CDR3 here is CSASGDSYEQYF. For the CDR3, the DNA is TGCAGTGCTAGCGGGGACAGTTACGAGCAGTACTTC.